Following are 27 T cell receptor beta chains from one sample sequenced in a study of T cells in Graves' hyperthyroidism and ophthalmopathy. It was RNA transcripts that yielded the amplified TCR beta CDR3 regions. RT-PCR in the first round (using the HTBI primer set) targeted the TCR CDR3. From the multiplex PCR reads, TCRdb called clonotypes with MiXCR, one entry per CDR3 protein. The data contain roughly 500,000 distinct CDR3 sequences, around 50% of them singletons. The sequenced material came from peripheral blood or thyroid tissue (not recorded which). All receptors derive from an adult woman with Graves' disease, either hyperthyroidism or ophthalmopathy (not recorded which).

V gene TRBV29-1 combines with J gene TRBJ1-1; D ambiguous. The ends were cut back, 8 bases at V and 11 bases at J, with 15 bases in the middle. The CDR3 is 10 residues long. Germline-derived CDR1 and CDR2 are SQVTM and ANQGSEA. The CDR3 region has the DNA TGCAGCTTAGATGCAGGTCCGGCTTTCTTT. This sequence encodes CSLDAGPAFF.

The sample holds one count of this clonotype. The rearrangement uses TRBV20-1 and TRBJ2-5; TRBD2 agrees at 12 bases. The junction had 7 bases not matched to a gene; V was cut back by 0 bases and J by 5 bases. In germline, CDR1 is DFQATT, CDR2 SNEGSKA (reference sequence). The CDR3 is 16 residues long. The CDR3 here is CSARDRASGRGETQYF. CDR3 nucleotides: TGCAGTGCTAGAGATCGTGCTAGCGGGAGGGGGGAGACCCAGTACTTC.

This clonotype was found once. A read error may produce the germline difference seen at one junction end. The genes are TRBV7-7 and TRBJ2-5; TRBD1 matches at 7 bases. This CDR3 is 17 amino acids long. From germline, CDR1 is SSHAT and CDR2 FNYEAQ (reference sequence). CDR3 nucleotides: TGTGCTAGCAGCTCCTATACAGGGGTGGGGATCCTAGGGACCCAGTACTTC. Protein product: CASSSYTGVGILGTQYF.

This clonotype has only a few counts. V usage is TRBV20-1 and J usage is TRBJ1-1, with D hard to call. The germline gives CDR1 DFQATT, CDR2 SNEGSKA (reference sequence). The CDR3 sequence is 10 residues long. Trimming took off 7 bases at V and 11 bases at J, with 14 bases between the two ends. CDR3 bases: TGCAGTGTGAGATCCGAGCGGGCTTTCTTT. The encoded protein is CSVRSERAFF.

This clonotype was counted between two and nine times. It may be a read error: a sequence one base away is much more abundant. The chain is built from TRBV2 and TRBJ1-1; tentatively, D is TRBD1 (5 bases). Per the germline V gene, CDR1 is SNHLY and CDR2 is FYNNEI. Trimming stripped 7 bases from V and 4 bases from J, with 19 bases between. The CDR3 is 15 residues long. The CDR3 DNA reads as TGTGCCAGCACAAAAGCAGGGAGGGCTGCCACTGAAGCTTTCTTT. Protein sequence: CASTKAGRAATEAFF.

This clonotype has at least ten counts. J is TRBJ1-2 and V is TRBV5-8; the D gene is possibly TRBD1 (6 bases). There are 15 residues in the CDR3. Germline lookup yields CDR1 SGHTS and CDR2 YDEGEE. Trimming removed 0 bases at V and 7 bases at J, with 16 bases between. DNA of the CDR3: TGTGCCAGCAGCTTGGAAGCCAGGGGCCGTTCTGGCTACACCTTC. Amino acid sequence: CASSLEARGRSGYTF.

This clonotype was picked up many times. The chain carries TRBV24-1 and TRBJ2-1, with 9 bases lining up with TRBD2. There are 14 residues in the CDR3. Germline V gene data show CDR1 as KGHDR and CDR2 as SFDVKD. V lost 5 bases, J lost 5 bases, and 3 bases stayed unmatched. CDR3 sequence reads: CATSVGTSNNEQFF. The DNA for the CDR3 is TGTGCCACCAGTGTTGGGACTAGCAACAATGAGCAGTTCTTC.

The chain recombines TRBV7-9 with TRBJ1-1, with TRBD1 as a possible D gene (5 bases). Trimming pared 6 bases from V and 1 base from J, leaving 18 bases between. The germline V gene has CDR1 SEHNR and CDR2 FQNEAQ (reference sequence). The CDR3 extends over 16 amino acids. CDR3 residues: CASSSGRGAGNTEAFF. The CDR3 bases are TGTGCCAGCAGTTCCGGACGAGGGGCCGGGAACACTGAAGCTTTCTTT.

V gene TRBV15 combines with J gene TRBJ2-5, with TRBD1 matching 9 bases. The germline gives CDR1 LNHNV, CDR2 YYDKDF (reference sequence). The V segment lost 5 bases and the J segment 5 bases; nucleotides outside the gene matches: 12. This CDR3 region has 16 residues. CDR3 sequence reads: CATSGRTGVLGETQYF. The CDR3 nucleotides are TGTGCCACCAGCGGGCGGACAGGGGTCCTCGGGGAGACCCAGTACTTC.

This clonotype was detected ten times or more. The CDR3 reads CSARSPDGGVSPLHF. The CDR3 region has the DNA TGCAGTGCTAGAAGCCCTGACGGAGGGGTTTCACCCCTCCACTTT. V is TRBV20-1 and J is TRBJ1-6; perhaps TRBD1 as D (5 bases). The germline V gene encodes CDR1 DFQATT and CDR2 SNEGSKA (reference sequence). V lost 2 bases to trimming and J lost 9 bases, with 17 bases between them. The CDR3 consists of 15 residues.

There are a few counts of this clonotype. The genes are TRBV29-1 and TRBJ1-2; tentatively, D is TRBD1 (5 bases). Germline-derived CDR1 and CDR2 are SQVTM and ANQGSEA. The CDR3 length is 12 residues. The germline V and J ends were trimmed by 6 bases and 4 bases, with 12 bases remaining between them. Written as DNA, the CDR3 is TGCAGCGTGCCAGGGATCCCCTATGGCTACACCTTC. Encoded protein: CSVPGIPYGYTF.

This clonotype occurred many times. This chain uses TRBV29-1 with TRBJ1-2; 8 bases map to TRBD1. J lost 2 bases, V lost 4 bases, and 6 bases had no gene match. This CDR3 comprises 14 residues. Germline V gene data show CDR1 as SQVTM and CDR2 as ANQGSEA. The CDR3 bases are TGCAGCGTTGGAGGGACAGGCCCCAACTATGGCTACACCTTC. Its protein is CSVGGTGPNYGYTF.

The chain uses TRBV15 and TRBJ2-5; 11 positions match TRBD2. V lost 3 bases and J lost 5; bases outside the gene matches: 11. The CDR3 loop spans 17 amino acids. Looked up from germline, CDR1 is LNHNV and CDR2 is YYDKDF (reference sequence). CDR3 region: CATSSSGRAWDSETQYF. DNA of the CDR3: TGTGCCACCAGCAGTAGCGGGAGGGCCTGGGATTCGGAGACCCAGTACTTC.

The chain is built from TRBV5-1 and TRBJ1-2, with D unresolved. V was trimmed by 1 base and J by 0 bases, leaving 10 bases between them. Germline V lookup: CDR1 SGHRS, CDR2 YFSETQ. This CDR3 comprises 15 residues. Written as DNA, the CDR3 is TGCGCCAGCAGCTTGACGTCAGGAGCTAACTATGGCTACACCTTC. Translating gives CASSLTSGANYGYTF.

In this sample, this clonotype turned up many times. An end of the junction does not agree with germline; a read error may underlie this. The chain is built from TRBV5-1 and TRBJ2-7; D perhaps matches TRBD1 (5 bases). Germline assignment: CDR1 SGHRS and CDR2 YFSETQ. CDR3 length: 13 residues. The CDR3 nucleotides are TGTGCCAGCAGCTTAGGGCAGGGTTTCGAGCAGTACTTC. Translated: CASSLGQGFEQYF.

CDR3 DNA sequence: TGTGCCAGCAGCTTTTGGGGGGACAGAACTAAGTTCTCGGGGAAACTGTTTTTT. Translated, it gives CASSFWGDRTKFSGKLFF. The chain joins TRBV7-9 to TRBJ1-4; 7 nucleotides line up with TRBD1. The CDR3 is made up of 18 amino acids. V shed 3 bases and J 11 bases; nucleotides not matched to a gene: 21. The germline V gene encodes CDR1 SEHNR and CDR2 FQNEAQ (reference sequence).

The table lists this clonotype with many counts. CDR3 loop: CASSPLQGVNSYGYTF. CDR3 sequence (DNA): TGTGCCAGCAGTCCTCTACAGGGAGTGAATTCCTATGGCTACACCTTC. V and J are TRBV12-3 or TRBV12-4 and TRBJ1-2; tentatively, D is TRBD1 (6 bases). Trimming cost V 5 bases and J 4 bases, with 20 bases left between them. The CDR3 loop spans 16 amino acids.

On this clonotype: A read error may account for a junction end that differs from germline. The chain has TRBV25-1 and TRBJ1-1, with D uncertain. The germline gives CDR1 MGHDK, CDR2 SYGVNS. CDR3 size: 15 residues. CDR3 protein: CACSAPRSRNTEAFF. The CDR3 DNA sequence: TGTGCCTGCAGTGCCCCTCGGTCCAGGAACACTGAAGCTTTCTTT.

The V gene is TRBV7-9, the J gene TRBJ1-2; weak D call: TRBD1 (5 bases). Germline CDR1 and CDR2: SEHNR and FQNEAQ (reference sequence). V shed 2 bases and J shed 4 bases, with 11 bases lying between them. This CDR3 comprises 14 residues. In DNA, the CDR3 is TGTGCCAGCAGCTTACCGGGACGGCCCTATGGCTACACCTTC. Translating gives CASSLPGRPYGYTF.

This clonotype was counted at least ten times. The chain is built from TRBV14 and TRBJ2-2; D not resolved. Germline values: CDR1 SGHDN, CDR2 FVKESK. V lost 1 base to trimming and J lost 4 bases, with 10 bases between them. This CDR3 has 15 amino acids. The DNA for the CDR3 is TGTGCCAGCAGCCAAGCACCGCCGCCCACCGGGGAGCTGTTTTTT. Translation gives CASSQAPPPTGELFF. The variable domain in full, completed from reference TRBV14 and TRBJ2-2, reads EAGVTQFPSHSVIEKGQTVTLRCDPISGHDNLYWYRRVMGKEIKFLLHFVKESKQDESGMPNNRFLAERTGGTYSTLKVQPAELEDSGVYFCASSQAPPPTGELFFGEGSRLTVL.

For this clonotype: A much larger clone differs by one base, so this may be a read error. Because it lacks the conserved phenylalanine or tryptophan at the end, this CDR3 is likely a read error. This sequence joins TRBV7-8 and TRBJ2-7, with TRBD1 matching 9 bases. V was clipped by 5 bases and J by 6 bases; unmatched bases: 11. CDR1 and CDR2 from the germline V gene are SGHVS and FQNEAQ. The CDR3 is 15 residues long. The CDR3 DNA sequence: TGTGCCAGCAGCCCGTCGACAGGGGGAAGGTTCGAGCAGTACCTC. It is translated as CASSPSTGGRFEQYL.

This chain joins TRBV19 and TRBJ1-3, with D unclear. This CDR3 has 14 residues. Germline V gives CDR1 LNHDA, CDR2 SQIVND (reference sequence). Between the trimmed V and J ends, which lost 10 bases and 2 bases, there was a span of 15 bases. CDR3 amino acids: CATTTGSTGNTIYF. In DNA, the CDR3 is TGTGCCACCACGACGGGGTCCACTGGAAACACCATATATTTT. Full variable domain (outside the CDR3, taken from reference TRBV19 and TRBJ1-3): DGGITQSPKYLFRKEGQNVTLSCEQNLNHDAMYWYRQDPGQGLRLIYYSQIVNDFQKGDIAEGYSVSREKKESFPLTVTSAQKNPTAFYLCATTTGSTGNTIYFGEGSWLTVV.

The chain combines TRBV28 with TRBJ2-7; 9 bases fit TRBD1. CDR1 is MDHEN, CDR2 SYDVKM, per germline. Trimming took 5 bases from V and 4 from J; bases not matched to a gene: 9. The CDR3 runs to 15 residues. The CDR3 bases are TGTGCCAGCAGTCGTCCGGGACAGGGACAGTACGAGCAGTACTTC. Encoded protein: CASSRPGQGQYEQYF. Full variable domain (outside the CDR3, taken from reference TRBV28 and TRBJ2-7): DVKVTQSSRYLVKRTGEKVFLECVQDMDHENMFWYRQDPGLGLRLIYFSYDVKMKEKGDIPEGYSVSREKKERFSLILESASTNQTSMYLCASSRPGQGQYEQYFGPGTRLTVT.

At least ten counts were recorded for this clonotype. The J gene is TRBJ2-7, the V gene TRBV7-6; 14 bases match TRBD2. With V trimmed by 4 bases and J by 5 bases, 4 bases remained unmatched. CDR1 and CDR2 from the germline V gene are SGHVS and FNYEAQ. The CDR3 has 15 amino acids. This CDR3 reads CASSSSGLAGDEQYF. The CDR3, as DNA: TGTGCCAGCAGCTCATCGGGACTAGCGGGAGACGAGCAGTACTTC.

This clonotype has only a few counts. The chain recombines TRBV15 with TRBJ1-5; D is perhaps TRBD1 (5 bases). The germline V gene has CDR1 LNHNV and CDR2 YYDKDF (reference sequence). Trimming took off 0 bases at V and 4 bases at J, with 13 bases between the two ends. The CDR3 spans 16 residues. As DNA, the CDR3 is TGTGCCACCAGCAGAGATTCTGGGACTTCTAATCAGCCCCAGCATTTT. Residues: CATSRDSGTSNQPQHF.

This clonotype occurred many times. This chain uses TRBV12-3 or TRBV12-4 with TRBJ2-7; D might be TRBD1 (6 bases). Trimming cost V 4 bases and J 0 bases, with 13 bases left between them. The CDR3 is made up of 15 amino acids. The CDR3 nucleotides read TGTGCCAGCAGTTCCCGGGACATATACTCCTACGAGCAGTACTTC. Amino acid sequence: CASSSRDIYSYEQYF.

J is TRBJ1-5 and V is TRBV6-5, with 7 bases identical to TRBD1. J gave up 2 bases and V 5 bases, and 6 bases lay outside the gene matches. CDR3 length: 15 amino acids. Germline V CDR1 and CDR2: MNHEY, SVGAGI. DNA for the CDR3: TGTGCCAGCAGTGACAGGGAGGGGGGCAATCAGCCCCAGCATTTT. The encoded protein is CASSDREGGNQPQHF.